This T cell receptor beta chain emerged from a study of blood T cell repertoires in COVID-19. Overall study: Samples representing acute and convalescent COVID-19 were sourced from the United States, Italy and Spain. Sources were T cells, B-cell-depleted T cells, or PBMCs; the material itself was cDNA or gDNA.

The protocol was immunoSEQ multiplex PCR, while the TCRdb copy is restricted to in-frame clones and leaves out a portion. The sample has roughly 150,000 clones; 78% are singletons. In its sample, this clone was seen once. CDR1 and CDR2 (germline): MDHEN, SYDVKM. J was trimmed by 3 bases and V by 4 bases; bases with no gene match: 29. The CDR3 contains 23 residues. In terms of age and location, participants ranged from about 18 to 90 years and lived in about two dozen US areas. Cohort allocation depended upon clinical history that participants reported. V is TRBV28 and J is TRBJ1-2, with 10 bases that match TRBD1. The specimen was PBMCs or T cells enriched from blood (not recorded which). This TCR was sampled from a woman in her fifties or sixties who had recovered from COVID-19. The CDR3 DNA is TGTGCCAGCAGTTCCCCCGGACAGGGGGAAATCGCCCTTACCCGAAATGTCTACTATGGCTACACCTTC. Translation gives CASSSPGQGEIALTRNVYYGYTF.